This entry lists 3 T cell receptor beta chains sequenced from one sample in a study of blood T cell repertoires in COVID-19. Some clones are missing from TCRdb's copy, which holds only in-frame ones; the method was immunoSEQ multiplex PCR. This sample has around 300,000 clones, with around 91% found just once. The sample was PBMCs or T cells enriched from blood (not recorded which). The receptors come from a woman aged 18-35 years who had recovered from COVID-19.

This chain links TRBV12-3 or TRBV12-4 with TRBJ2-1; D is unclear. The CDR3 spans 11 residues. Trimming took 7 bases from V and 4 from J, leaving 5 bases between them. The CDR3 loop reads CASTNYNEQFF. The CDR3 bases are TGTGCCAGCACCAATTACAATGAGCAGTTCTTC.

The chain links TRBV5-1 to TRBJ1-1, with D maybe TRBD1 (5 bases). Trimming pared 0 bases from V and 3 bases from J, leaving 9 bases between. The CDR3 length is 14 residues. From germline, CDR1 is SGHRS and CDR2 YFSETQ. The CDR3, as DNA: TGCGCCAGCAGCTTGGGCAGGGTCGACACTGAAGCTTTCTTT. This codes for CASSLGRVDTEAFF.

The chain has TRBV2 and TRBJ2-1; 8 bases fit TRBD2. The germline V gene has CDR1 SNHLY and CDR2 FYNNEI. Losses at the gene ends were 7 bases for V and 0 bases for J; bases not matched to a gene: 8. This CDR3 region has 16 residues. CDR3 residues: CASMRGRGGSYNEQFF. The CDR3 DNA follows: TGTGCCAGCATGAGGGGACGGGGGGGCTCCTACAATGAGCAGTTCTTC.